This T cell receptor beta chain was sequenced in a study of early T cells in non-severe SARS-CoV-2 infection. The wider study: Chains stayed unpaired after sequencing of bulk RNA from unsorted whole blood. Study-wide points: Matching against VDJdb likely underestimated virus-specific expansions, favoring anti-spike CD8.

For this clonotype: Its antigen remains unidentified.

Individual cDNA molecules were tagged with unique molecular identifiers, the study reported. TCRdb used MiXCR to reprocess the 5' RACE reads, holding one entry per CDR3 protein. This sample has around 57,000 distinct CDR3 sequences, with roughly 12% found just once. Material for sequencing was whole blood. The receptor comes from an adult who was a healthcare worker with PCR-confirmed SARS-CoV-2 infection or an uninfected control (not recorded which).

The CDR3 DNA follows: TGCAGTGCTAGCCTGGCAGGGGCGGACGGGGAGCTGTTTTTT. Translation gives CSASLAGADGELFF. The chain carries TRBV20-1 and TRBJ2-2, with a possible D match to TRBD1 (6 bases). This CDR3 spans 14 amino acids. Between the trimmed V and J ends, which lost 3 bases and 7 bases, there was a span of 15 bases. Germline CDR1 is DFQATT and CDR2 is SNEGSKA (reference sequence).